The 21 T cell receptor beta chains listed next were all sequenced from one sample in a study of molecular identifiers for immune sequencing clone quantification (dated by TCRdb to the late 2010s). Library construction relied on PCR. TCRdb names Illumina HiSeq 4000 as the instrument used. The public reads were reanalyzed by TCRdb: fastp trimming at Q25, MiXCR alignment, in-frame beta chains only. Rows are unified per CDR3 protein, each entry keeping the most common DNA and genes. The sample table shows 300,000 to 400,000 distinct CDR3 sequences, and roughly 23% are seen once. About 0.79% of the sample belongs to the ten largest clones. Sequencing was carried out using naive CD8+ T cells from blood, with Jurkat cell RNA spiked in. This sample's cell subset or site label indicates: FACS-sorted CD8+CD4-CCR7+CD45RA+ naive T cells. The receptors were sampled from a human donor in good health. Some libraries in this study had Jurkat cell RNA spiked in.

The chain couples TRBV24-1 to TRBJ2-1; no firm D call. The ends were cut back, 6 bases at V and 2 bases at J, with 10 bases in the middle. Germline V gives CDR1 KGHDR, CDR2 SFDVKD. This CDR3 has 14 amino acids. The CDR3 nucleotides read TGTGCCACCAGTAGTAAAAGCCCCTACAATGAGCAGTTCTTC. Amino acid sequence: CATSSKSPYNEQFF.

This clonotype was picked up many times. The V gene is TRBV4-1, the J gene TRBJ2-7, with 9 bases matching TRBD2. CDR1 and CDR2 from the germline V gene are MGHRA and YSYEKL. This CDR3 has 16 amino acids. The V gene end was trimmed by 1 base and the J gene end by 3 bases; junction bases not matched to a gene: 7. CDR3 loop: CASSQAPSGTYYEQYF. The CDR3 DNA reads as TGCGCCAGCAGCCAAGCACCTAGCGGGACCTACTACGAGCAGTACTTC.

To note about this clonotype: One end of the junction does not line up with germline, which may come from a read error. The rearrangement uses TRBV7-9 and TRBJ2-1, with a possible D match to TRBD2 (6 bases). Germline assignment: CDR1 SEHNR and CDR2 FQNEAQ (reference sequence). The CDR3 covers 17 residues. The CDR3 DNA sequence: TGTGCCGGCAGCTCATCGGCGATAGCGGAGTCCTACAATGAGCAGTTCTTC. Translated: CAGSSSAIAESYNEQFF.

Notes on this clonotype: Given a much more abundant clone one base away, this may be a read error. The chain joins TRBV14 to TRBJ2-7; the D gene is possibly TRBD1 (5 bases). From germline, CDR1 is SGHDN and CDR2 FVKESK. The V end lost 1 base, the J end lost 9 bases, and 16 bases lay between the germline ends. This CDR3 spans 14 amino acids. The CDR3 DNA is TGTGCCAGCAGCCAAGTGTCAGGGTACGACGGGCAGTACTTC. Translating it yields CASSQVSGYDGQYF.

This clonotype was counted a single time. This may be a read error: a much more frequent sequence differs by one nucleotide. The V gene is TRBV6-5, the J gene TRBJ1-4; 9 bases map to TRBD1. There are 14 residues in the CDR3. From germline, CDR1 is MNHEY and CDR2 SVGAGI. Germline trimming cut 8 bases from V and 7 bases from J; bases unmatched to any gene: 8. CDR3 protein: CASGSGTGSEKLFF. The DNA of the CDR3 is TGTGCCAGCGGCTCCGGGACAGGGTCTGAAAAACTGTTTTTT.

This clonotype was observed at least ten times. This chain links TRBV7-8 with TRBJ2-7; D uncertain. V was pared by 1 base and J by 0 bases, with 7 bases between. The CDR3 is 14 residues long. CDR1 is SGHVS and CDR2 is FQNEAQ in the germline V gene. CDR3 nucleotide sequence: TGTGCCAGCAGCTTAGACGTCAGCTCCTACGAGCAGTACTTC. Translating it yields CASSLDVSSYEQYF.

At least ten counts were recorded for this clonotype. The chain is built from TRBV30 and TRBJ2-3; a possible D gene is TRBD2 (6 bases). The CDR3 is 13 residues long. Trimming stripped 3 bases from V and 6 bases from J, with 13 bases between. Germline V gives CDR1 GTSNPN, CDR2 SVGIG (reference sequence). CDR3 sequence (DNA): TGTGCCTGGAGCGGGGACTCATCGGATACGCAGTATTTT. Translated: CAWSGDSSDTQYF.

This clonotype was recorded many times. V usage is TRBV5-4 and J usage is TRBJ1-4, with 10 bases identical to TRBD1. The J segment lost 0 bases and the V segment lost 3 bases, leaving 8 bases of the junction unmatched. The CDR3 is 18 amino acids. In germline, CDR1 is SGHNT, CDR2 YYREEE (reference sequence). Here the CDR3 DNA reads TGTGCCAGCAGCTACTCCGGGACAGGGGACTCAACTAATGAAAAACTGTTTTTT. It encodes CASSYSGTGDSTNEKLFF.

The sample holds many counts of this clonotype. The chain combines TRBV13 with TRBJ2-3; a possible D gene is TRBD2 (7 bases). The germline V gene has CDR1 PRHDT and CDR2 FYEKMQ (reference sequence). This CDR3 spans 13 amino acids. The ends were cut back, 5 bases at V and 5 bases at J, with 11 bases in the middle. For the CDR3, the DNA is TGTGCCAGCAGCCCCGGGGGGCTAGATACGCAGTATTTT. Its translation: CASSPGGLDTQYF.

To note about this clonotype: The CDR3 does not close with the conserved phenylalanine or tryptophan, likely indicating a read error. The chain uses TRBV5-1 and TRBJ2-7, with 12 positions matching TRBD2. Germline values: CDR1 SGHRS, CDR2 YFSETQ. The CDR3 consists of 15 residues. CDR3 coding DNA: TGCGCCAGCAGCGGGGGACTAGCGGGCGTCTACGCGCAGTACTCC. Its protein is CASSGGLAGVYAQYS.

This clonotype has only a few counts. The chain is built from TRBV4-3 and TRBJ2-2; 11 bases line up with TRBD2. J gave up 6 bases and V 0 bases, and 9 bases lay outside the gene matches. This CDR3 region has 18 residues. The germline V gene encodes CDR1 LGHNA and CDR2 YSLEER. In nucleotides, the CDR3 is TGCGCCAGCAGCCAAGATTACCGCCTAGCGGGAGGTTCCGGGGAGCTGTTTTTT. This codes for CASSQDYRLAGGSGELFF.

A word on this clonotype: A much larger clone lies one base from this, so it may be a read error. The V and J genes are TRBV20-1 and TRBJ2-3, with D possibly called TRBD1 or TRBD2 (6 bases each). Germline values: CDR1 DFQATT, CDR2 SNEGSKA (reference sequence). The CDR3 runs 14 residues. This CDR3 reads CGARGGSGTDTQYF. The CDR3 nucleotides are TGCGGTGCTAGAGGGGGGTCAGGTACAGATACGCAGTATTTT.

The V call is TRBV3-1, the J call TRBJ2-5, with 7 bases that match TRBD1. Germline assignment: CDR1 LGHDT and CDR2 YNNKEL (reference sequence). The CDR3 is made up of 15 amino acids. The ends lost 1 base at V and 4 bases at J; junction bases unmatched: 6. CDR3 DNA: TGTGCCAGCAGCCAAGGGACAGGCTTTGGAGAGACCCAGTACTTC. It yields the protein CASSQGTGFGETQYF.

This clonotype was seen many times. This sequence joins TRBV6-5 and TRBJ2-7; the match to TRBD1 covers 8 bases. J gave up 2 bases and V 2 bases, and 5 bases lay outside the gene matches. CDR1 MNHEY and CDR2 SVGAGI come from the germline V gene. The CDR3 runs 15 residues. CDR3 nucleotide sequence: TGTGCCAGCAGTTACGGGGGACAGGCTACCTACGAGCAGTACTTC. Protein product: CASSYGGQATYEQYF.

Worth noting for this clonotype: A read error is possible here, since a much larger clone lies one base away. The rearrangement uses TRBV5-3 and TRBJ2-1, with D maybe TRBD1 (6 bases). TRBV5-3 is sorted into the ORF group, with uncertain function. This CDR3 spans 16 amino acids. CDR3 nucleotides: TGTGCCAGCAGCTTGGACCTCGACAGGATCTACAATGAGCAGTTCTTC. This codes for CASSLDLDRIYNEQFF.

This clonotype was detected ten times or more. The V and J genes are TRBV4-1 and TRBJ2-4; 7 bases agree with TRBD1. The CDR3 is 15 residues long. The germline gives CDR1 MGHRA, CDR2 YSYEKL. J gave up 5 bases and V 3 bases, and 7 bases lay outside the gene matches. The CDR3 region has the DNA TGCGCCAGCAGCCAGGATCCCGGGACAGAAAACATTCAGTACTTC. Amino acids: CASSQDPGTENIQYF.

Notes on this clonotype: This may arise from a read error, as a much more abundant clone is one base away. The V call is TRBV2, the J call TRBJ2-3, with D perhaps TRBD2 (5 bases). CDR3 length: 21 residues. From germline, CDR1 is SNHLY and CDR2 FYNNEI. The CDR3 coding sequence is TGTGCCGGCAGTGAACCTAGTCCGGTAAAGAAGCCGGCTAGCTACACAGATACGCAGTATTTT. Protein sequence: CAGSEPSPVKKPASYTDTQYF.

This clonotype came up many times. The chain couples TRBV2 to TRBJ2-2, with 12 nucleotides matching TRBD2. V lost 5 bases, J lost 3 bases, and 4 bases stayed unmatched. Per germline, CDR1 SNHLY and CDR2 FYNNEI. This CDR3 has 16 amino acids. The CDR3 here is CASSRTSGIHTGELFF. CDR3 sequence (DNA): TGTGCCAGCAGTCGGACTAGCGGGATACACACCGGGGAGCTGTTTTTT. Full variable domain (outside the CDR3, taken from reference TRBV2 and TRBJ2-2): EPEVTQTPSHQVTQMGQEVILRCVPISNHLYFYWYRQILGQKVEFLVSFYNNEISEKSEIFDDQFSVERPDGSNFTLKIRSTKLEDSAMYFCASSRTSGIHTGELFFGEGSRLTVL.

V gene TRBV19 combines with J gene TRBJ1-2; D not resolved. The V and J ends lost 10 bases and 3 bases respectively, with 12 bases between them. The germline CDR1 and CDR2 sequences are LNHDA and SQIVND (reference sequence). CDR3 length: 12 amino acids. CDR3 in amino acids: CATYRTDYGYTF. CDR3 bases: TGTGCCACCTACCGGACGGACTATGGCTACACCTTC.

In this sample, this clonotype turned up a few times. V usage is TRBV10-2 and J usage is TRBJ2-3; unclear D gene. The germline V gene has CDR1 WSHSY and CDR2 SAAADI. Trimming left V 2 bases short and J 1 base short, with 7 bases between. The CDR3 length is 14 residues. The CDR3 sequence is CASSEVVGTDTQYF. The CDR3 DNA sequence: TGCGCCAGCAGTGAGGTGGTTGGCACAGATACGCAGTATTTT.

This clonotype has ten or more counts. The chain joins TRBV4-3 to TRBJ2-7; D uncertain. The germline V gene encodes CDR1 LGHNA and CDR2 YSLEER. CDR3 length: 14 amino acids. Trimming took 0 bases from V and 7 from J, leaving 13 bases between them. The CDR3 here is CASSQESGPFEQYF. Written as DNA, the CDR3 is TGCGCCAGCAGCCAAGAATCCGGTCCGTTTGAGCAGTACTTC.